This entry is about one T cell receptor beta chain. The target antigen is unknown. This sample also contains other DNA sequences that code for the same CDR3. The CDR3 length is 16 residues. J gave up 1 base and V 3 bases, and 7 bases lay outside the gene matches. The germline V gene encodes CDR1 MNHNS and CDR2 SASEGT. Each of the donors was a healthy adult who was HIV-negative and had not had a recent acute infection or vaccination. The record originates from a study of shared clonotypes between healthy human individuals. The table came from immunoSEQ multiplex PCR; TCRdb's copy has only in-frame clones and leaves some out. The sample yields about 2 million clones, roughly 95% seen once. General study results and limits: Memory subsets had estimated richness that was generally smaller than that of naive subsets. Incomplete sequencing of sorted subsets was indicated by rarefaction despite large depth.

The J gene is TRBJ2-3, the V gene TRBV6-1, with 7 bases matching TRBD1. The specimen sequenced was naive CD4+ T cells sorted from blood. Specified subset: CD45RA+ positively selected. This TCR derives from a young man in good health. The CDR3 reads CASSEALGQGTDTQYF. The CDR3 nucleotides are TGTGCCAGCAGTGAGGCCCTTGGACAGGGCACAGATACGCAGTATTTT.